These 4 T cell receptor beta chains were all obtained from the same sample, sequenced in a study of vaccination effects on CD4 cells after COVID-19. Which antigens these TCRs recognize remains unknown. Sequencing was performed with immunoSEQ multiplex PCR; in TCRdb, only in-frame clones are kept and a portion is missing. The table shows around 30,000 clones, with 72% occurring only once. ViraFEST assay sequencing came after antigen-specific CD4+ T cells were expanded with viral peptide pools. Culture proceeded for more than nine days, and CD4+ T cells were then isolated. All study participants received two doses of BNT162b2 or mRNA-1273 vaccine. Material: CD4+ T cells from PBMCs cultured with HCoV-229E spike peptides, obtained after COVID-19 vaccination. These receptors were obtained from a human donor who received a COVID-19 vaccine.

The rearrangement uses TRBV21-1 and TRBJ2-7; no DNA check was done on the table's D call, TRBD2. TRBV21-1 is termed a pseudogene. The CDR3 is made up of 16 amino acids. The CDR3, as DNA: TGTGCCAGCTTGAGAGTAGGATACGCGGGGGTTTACGAGCAGTACTTC. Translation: CASLRVGYAGVYEQYF.

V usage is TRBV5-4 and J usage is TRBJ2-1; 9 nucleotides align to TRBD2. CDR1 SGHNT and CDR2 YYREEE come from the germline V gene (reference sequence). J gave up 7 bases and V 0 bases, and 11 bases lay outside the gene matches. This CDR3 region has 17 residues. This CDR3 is CASSLGASTSGLNEQFF. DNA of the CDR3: TGTGCCAGCAGCTTGGGTGCCTCCACTAGCGGGTTAAATGAGCAGTTCTTC.

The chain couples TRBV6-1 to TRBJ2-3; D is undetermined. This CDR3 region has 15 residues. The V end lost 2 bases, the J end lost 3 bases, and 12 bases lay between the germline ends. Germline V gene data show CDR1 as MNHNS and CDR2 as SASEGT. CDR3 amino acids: CASSESRMRTDTQYF. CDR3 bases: TGTGCCAGCAGTGAAAGTAGAATGAGGACAGATACGCAGTATTTT.

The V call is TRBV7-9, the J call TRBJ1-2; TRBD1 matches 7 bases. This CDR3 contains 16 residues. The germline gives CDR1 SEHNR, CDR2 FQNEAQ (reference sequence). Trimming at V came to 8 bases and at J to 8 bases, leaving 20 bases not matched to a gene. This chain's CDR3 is CASPLSIEGARNGYTF. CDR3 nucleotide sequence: TGTGCCAGCCCCCTTAGTATTGAGGGGGCGCGGAACGGCTACACCTTC.